The rows below give T cell receptor beta chains drawn from one sample of a study of blood T cell repertoires in COVID-19. TCRdb's copy holds only in-frame clones and misses some; the assay was immunoSEQ multiplex PCR. The table has roughly 230,000 clones, around 83% seen once; the top ten hold under 8%. The sequenced sample consisted of PBMCs or T cells enriched from blood (not recorded which). The source is a woman in her forties or fifties who had been exposed to COVID-19. CDR3s include the opening cysteine and the closing phenylalanine or tryptophan. Fields, in order: clone size, D gene, V gene, J gene, CDR3 DNA, CDR3 protein. D genes are given only for firm matches. A row's size may be missing; if present it is once, few, many or a size class.

clone_size: NA
d_call: NA
v_call: TRBV6-2/TRBV6-3
j_call: TRBJ2-7
cdr3_nt: TGTGCCAGCAGCCGGACGGGACTTCTCACCTACGAGCAGTACTTC
cdr3_aa: CASSRTGLLTYEQYF

clone_size: NA
d_call: NA
v_call: TRBV19
j_call: TRBJ2-7
cdr3_nt: TGTGCCAGTAGTAACGGTGACAGACACGAGCAGTACTTC
cdr3_aa: CASSNGDRHEQYF

clone_size: NA
d_call: TRBD2
v_call: TRBV4-1
j_call: TRBJ2-3
cdr3_nt: TGCGCCAGCAGCCACAGCGGGGCGACAGATACGCAGTATTTT
cdr3_aa: CASSHSGATDTQYF

clone_size: NA
d_call: NA
v_call: TRBV19
j_call: TRBJ2-2
cdr3_nt: TGTGCCAGTAGTATCCAGGGCGGTAGGGCCGGGGAGCTGTTTTTT
cdr3_aa: CASSIQGGRAGELFF

clone_size: NA
d_call: NA
v_call: TRBV5-1
j_call: TRBJ2-2
cdr3_nt: TGCGCCAGCAGCCCGCAGGCCACCGGGGAGCTGTTTTTT
cdr3_aa: CASSPQATGELFF

clone_size: NA
d_call: TRBD1
v_call: TRBV2
j_call: TRBJ2-7
cdr3_nt: TGTGCCAGCCAGCCTGACAGGGGGGTCTACGAGCAGTACTTC
cdr3_aa: CASQPDRGVYEQYF

clone_size: NA
d_call: NA
v_call: TRBV5-1
j_call: TRBJ2-7
cdr3_nt: TGCGCCAGCAGCCTCACAGGGAAAGACCTCTACGAGCAGTACTTC
cdr3_aa: CASSLTGKDLYEQYF

clone_size: once
d_call: NA
v_call: TRBV3-1/TRBV3-2
j_call: TRBJ1-1
cdr3_nt: TGTGCCAGCAGCCTCAAATCTGAAGCTTTCTTT
cdr3_aa: CASSLKSEAFF

clone_size: NA
d_call: NA
v_call: TRBV6-5
j_call: TRBJ1-1
cdr3_nt: TGTGCCAGCAGCCCCAGCGGGGGGCGTACTGAAGCTTTCTTT
cdr3_aa: CASSPSGGRTEAFF

clone_size: NA
d_call: NA
v_call: TRBV6-1
j_call: TRBJ2-7
cdr3_nt: TGTGCCGCTAGCGTGGGCTTCTACGAGCAGTACTTC
cdr3_aa: CAASVGFYEQYF

clone_size: NA
d_call: NA
v_call: TRBV4-3
j_call: TRBJ1-1
cdr3_nt: TGCGCCAGCAGCCGCGACAGGACGAACACTGAAGCTTTCTTT
cdr3_aa: CASSRDRTNTEAFF

clone_size: NA
d_call: NA
v_call: TRBV7-8
j_call: TRBJ1-1
cdr3_nt: TGTGCCAGCAGCTTAGGAGGACAAGGACAGCGGAACACTGAAGCTTTCTTT
cdr3_aa: CASSLGGQGQRNTEAFF

clone_size: NA
d_call: NA
v_call: TRBV7-2
j_call: TRBJ2-7
cdr3_nt: TGTGCCAGCAGCCTCCCGGGGGATTTAACCTACGAGCAGTACTTC
cdr3_aa: CASSLPGDLTYEQYF

clone_size: NA
d_call: NA
v_call: TRBV24-1
j_call: TRBJ2-2
cdr3_nt: TGTGCCACCAGTGATTTTAGAGGGGGAGCGGGGGAGCTGTTTTTT
cdr3_aa: CATSDFRGGAGELFF

clone_size: NA
d_call: NA
v_call: TRBV7-2
j_call: TRBJ2-1
cdr3_nt: TGTGCCAGCAGCGGGGGGGCCATTGAGCAGTTCTTC
cdr3_aa: CASSGGAIEQFF

clone_size: NA
d_call: NA
v_call: TRBV7-2
j_call: TRBJ1-1
cdr3_nt: TGTGCCAGCAGCCCGGCGGGAGGTCTGATGAACACTGAAGCTTTCTTT
cdr3_aa: CASSPAGGLMNTEAFF

clone_size: NA
d_call: TRBD1
v_call: TRBV30
j_call: TRBJ1-2
cdr3_nt: TGTGCCTGGGAGGACAGGGATAACTATGGCTACACCTTC
cdr3_aa: CAWEDRDNYGYTF

clone_size: NA
d_call: NA
v_call: TRBV5-4
j_call: TRBJ1-3
cdr3_nt: TGTGCCAGCACCCTGGGGGGGCCTGGAAACACCATATATTTT
cdr3_aa: CASTLGGPGNTIYF

clone_size: once
d_call: NA
v_call: TRBV19
j_call: TRBJ1-1
cdr3_nt: TGTGCCAGTAGTACCCGCGGCACGGGGGGAGCTTTCTTT
cdr3_aa: CASSTRGTGGAFF

clone_size: NA
d_call: NA
v_call: TRBV3-1/TRBV3-2
j_call: TRBJ2-2
cdr3_nt: TGTGCCAGCAGCCAAGAGGTGCTAGCGGGGGAGCTGTTTTTT
cdr3_aa: CASSQEVLAGELFF

clone_size: NA
d_call: NA
v_call: TRBV2
j_call: TRBJ2-7
cdr3_nt: TGTGCCAGCAGTGGAGAGAGGACTTCCGAGCAGTACTTC
cdr3_aa: CASSGERTSEQYF

clone_size: NA
d_call: TRBD1
v_call: TRBV19
j_call: TRBJ2-3
cdr3_nt: TGTGCCAGTACCCCACAGGGGACAGATACGCAGTATTTT
cdr3_aa: CASTPQGTDTQYF

clone_size: NA
d_call: NA
v_call: TRBV10-2
j_call: TRBJ1-5
cdr3_nt: TGCGCCAGCAGTGAAAACTCCAATCAGCCCCAGCATTTT
cdr3_aa: CASSENSNQPQHF

clone_size: few
d_call: TRBD2
v_call: TRBV7-2
j_call: TRBJ2-7
cdr3_nt: TGTGCCAGCAGCTTAGGGACTAGCGGGGGTATCTACGAGCAGTACTTC
cdr3_aa: CASSLGTSGGIYEQYF

clone_size: NA
d_call: NA
v_call: TRBV6-2/TRBV6-3
j_call: TRBJ2-4
cdr3_nt: TGTGCCAGCAGTGTTGACAGGGGAGGGACCAAAAACATTCAGTACTTC
cdr3_aa: CASSVDRGGTKNIQYF

clone_size: NA
d_call: NA
v_call: TRBV28
j_call: TRBJ1-3
cdr3_nt: TGTGCCAGCAGGCCTCAGGGTCGGGACACCATATATTTT
cdr3_aa: CASRPQGRDTIYF

clone_size: few
d_call: NA
v_call: TRBV11-3
j_call: TRBJ2-1
cdr3_nt: TGTGCCAGCAGCGCATTAGACCGGGGTTCCAATGAGCAGTTCTTC
cdr3_aa: CASSALDRGSNEQFF

clone_size: NA
d_call: NA
v_call: TRBV10-1
j_call: TRBJ1-6
cdr3_nt: TGCGCCAGCAGTGAGGAGGGCTGGGGACCCCTCCACTTT
cdr3_aa: CASSEEGWGPLHF

clone_size: NA
d_call: NA
v_call: TRBV16
j_call: TRBJ1-1
cdr3_nt: TGTGCCAGCAGCCAAAAGCCGGGGAACACTGAAGCTTTCTTT
cdr3_aa: CASSQKPGNTEAFF

clone_size: NA
d_call: NA
v_call: TRBV18
j_call: TRBJ2-2
cdr3_nt: TGTGCCAGCTCGTTAGAGACCGGGGAGCTGTTTTTT
cdr3_aa: CASSLETGELFF

clone_size: once
d_call: TRBD2
v_call: TRBV29-1
j_call: TRBJ2-7
cdr3_nt: TGCAGCGTTGAATTTACTAGCGGGGGGGCCTACGAGCAGTACTTC
cdr3_aa: CSVEFTSGGAYEQYF

clone_size: once
d_call: TRBD1
v_call: TRBV7-2
j_call: TRBJ1-5
cdr3_nt: TGTGCCAGCAGCCTAAGGGGACAGGGAGGTCAGCCCCAGCATTTT
cdr3_aa: CASSLRGQGGQPQHF

clone_size: NA
d_call: NA
v_call: TRBV29-1
j_call: TRBJ1-1
cdr3_nt: TGCAGCGCGATGGGACACTCTAACACTGAAGCTTTCTTT
cdr3_aa: CSAMGHSNTEAFF

clone_size: NA
d_call: NA
v_call: TRBV7-2
j_call: TRBJ1-6
cdr3_nt: TGTGCCAGCAGCTCTCGGGGTCAGAGGTCACCCCTCCACTTT
cdr3_aa: CASSSRGQRSPLHF

clone_size: NA
d_call: TRBD1
v_call: TRBV19
j_call: TRBJ1-6
cdr3_nt: TGTGCCAGCCGGGACAGGGGAAATAATTCACCCCTCCACTTT
cdr3_aa: CASRDRGNNSPLHF

clone_size: once
d_call: TRBD1
v_call: TRBV7-2
j_call: TRBJ1-1
cdr3_nt: TGTGCCAGCAGCTTAGAGAATTTGCAGGGGGCTTGGAACACTGAAGCTTTCTTT
cdr3_aa: CASSLENLQGAWNTEAFF

clone_size: once
d_call: TRBD2
v_call: TRBV18
j_call: TRBJ2-5
cdr3_nt: TGTGCCAGCTCACCTCGACTAGCGGGGTTACAAGAGACCCAGTACTTC
cdr3_aa: CASSPRLAGLQETQYF

clone_size: NA
d_call: NA
v_call: TRBV28
j_call: TRBJ2-5
cdr3_nt: TGTGCCAGCGAAGATAGCGGAGAGACCCAGTACTTC
cdr3_aa: CASEDSGETQYF

clone_size: NA
d_call: TRBD1
v_call: TRBV7-9
j_call: TRBJ1-5
cdr3_nt: TGTGCCAGCAGCTTAAGTGGGACAGTCAATCAGCCCCAGCATTTT
cdr3_aa: CASSLSGTVNQPQHF

clone_size: NA
d_call: NA
v_call: TRBV30
j_call: TRBJ2-7
cdr3_nt: TGTGCCTGGAGCGCTACAGGGTCCGAGCAGTACTTC
cdr3_aa: CAWSATGSEQYF